One sample yielded the 6 T cell receptor beta chains listed below, sequenced in a study of T cells expressing NK-cell markers (dated by TCRdb to the early 2020s). Receptors were amplified or captured by 5' RACE. Sequencing was performed on an Illumina HiSeq 2000. TCRdb reprocessed the reads into one record per CDR3 protein sequence, lacking DNA. This sample's table lists roughly 180,000 distinct CDR3 sequences. The ten largest clones represent just over 20% of the sample. Sample: blood T cells: a sorted CD56 or NKG2C T cell subset, CD4+ or CD8+ T cells, or bulk PBMC T cells (not recorded which). The source is a man between 18 and 69 years old in good health.

The chain joins TRBV19 to TRBJ1-2; TCRdb's assignment of TRBD1 cannot be checked, as there is no DNA. The CDR3 is 18 amino acids. CDR1 and CDR2 (germline): LNHDA, SQIVND (reference sequence). This chain's CDR3 is CASSIDLGRVLGSYGYTF.

The genes are TRBV7-9 and TRBJ2-7; TCRdb indicates TRBD2, and absent DNA this call remains unverified. This CDR3 is 15 amino acids long. Germline values: CDR1 SEHNR, CDR2 FQNEAQ (reference sequence). The CDR3 loop is CASSLVPGPSYEQYF.

The rearrangement links TRBV6-5 to TRBJ1-2. Germline-derived CDR1 and CDR2 are MNHEY and SVGAGI. The CDR3 is 11 amino acids. The CDR3 sequence: CASNNKEGYTF.

The chain employs TRBV27 and TRBJ2-5; TCRdb's D gene call, TRBD1, goes unchecked for lack of DNA. Germline lookup yields CDR1 MNHEY and CDR2 SMNVEV (reference sequence). This CDR3 region has 14 residues. CDR3 in amino acids: CASSLGTGGETQYF.

The gene calls are TRBV19 and TRBJ2-7; TCRdb designates TRBD1, a call that cannot be tested without DNA. The germline gives CDR1 LNHDA, CDR2 SQIVND (reference sequence). The CDR3 contains 14 residues. CDR3 region: CASSIGTPAYEQYF.

The rearrangement joins TRBV2 to TRBJ1-1. Per the germline V gene, CDR1 is SNHLY and CDR2 is FYNNEI. This CDR3 region has 13 residues. The chain's CDR3 is CASGGVEDTEAFF.